Below are 3 T cell receptor beta chains sequenced from a single sample in a study of OX40 agonist ivuxolimab in advanced cancers. The library came from the immunoSEQ multiplex PCR assay. Held by TCRdb, this immuneACCESS table contains in-frame sequences only and omits some clones. Under half of the omission traces to an unresolved V gene where checked; the cause of the rest is unknown. Here the sample has about 52,000 clones; around nine tenths occur a single time. Around 15% of the sample is in the top ten clones. The sequenced sample was CD4+ or CD8+ T cells sorted from blood, obtained in a trial of the OX40 agonist ivuxolimab. These receptors originate from an adult with an advanced solid tumor such as melanoma, head and neck, liver or kidney cancer.

The J gene is TRBJ2-2, the V gene TRBV10-1; the D is unclear. This CDR3 contains 15 residues. V dropped 2 bases and J dropped 1 base, with 8 bases sitting between them. Germline values: CDR1 WNHNN, CDR2 SYGVQD (reference sequence). CDR3 region: CASSETPGNTGELFF. For the CDR3, the DNA is TGCGCCAGCAGTGAGACGCCAGGGAACACCGGGGAGCTGTTTTTT.

This clone was detected only a few times. The rearrangement joins TRBV5-5 to TRBJ1-1; no clear D gene. CDR1 and CDR2 from the germline V gene are SGHKS and YYEKEE (reference sequence). The length of the CDR3 is 12 residues. V shed 1 base and J shed 10 bases, with 11 bases lying between them. CDR3 sequence reads: CASSLPTGLAFF. Here the CDR3 DNA reads TGTGCCAGCAGCTTGCCGACGGGGTTAGCTTTCTTT.

The chain uses TRBV10-2 and TRBJ2-2, with D possibly TRBD2 on 6 matching bases. CDR1 is WSHSY and CDR2 is SAAADI in the germline V gene. V was pared by 3 bases and J by 3 bases, with 11 bases between. The CDR3 has 15 residues. CDR3 bases: TGCGCCAGCAGTGAACGTAGGAGGGACACCGGGGAGCTGTTTTTT. It specifies CASSERRRDTGELFF.